The clone carrying this T cell receptor beta chain was detected ten times or more. The library targeted TCRbeta and was prepared with unique molecular identifiers. One entry per CDR3 protein, called by TCRdb with MiXCR from the PCR reads. Among about 610,000 distinct CDR3 sequences listed, about 10% were seen once. This sample is part of a study of T-cell reconstitution after alpha-beta-depleted transplantation in children. V was clipped by 3 bases and J by 6 bases, with 18 bases between them. This CDR3 spans 15 amino acids. The sequence came from a human donor who donated a stem cell graft to a child with acute myeloid leukemia. The specimen was PBMCs from the stem cell graft donor, collected from the stem cell graft. The chain couples TRBV12-3 or TRBV12-4 to TRBJ2-7, with a tentative D call TRBD2 (6 bases). CDR3 loop: CASSFTSWREAEQYF. CDR3 nucleotide sequence: TGTGCCAGCAGTTTCACTAGCTGGAGGGAGGCCGAGCAGTACTTC.